This T cell receptor (beta chain) was found in a study of OX40 agonist ivuxolimab in advanced cancers. Study context: The patients received ivuxolimab by intravenous route every 2 weeks at 0.01 to 10 mg/kg.

Blood got drawn at baseline, again on cycle 4 day 1, and then on cycle 7 day 1. This table comes from immunoSEQ multiplex PCR, and its TCRdb copy is limited to in-frame clones, with some not included. This sample yields around 64,000 clones, of which around 87% are seen a single time; roughly 0.34% belongs to the top ten. The germline gives CDR1 SGHTA, CDR2 FQGNSA. J was trimmed by 5 bases and V by 2 bases; bases with no gene match: 8. This CDR3 contains 15 residues. The chain has TRBV7-2 and TRBJ1-2, with TRBD1 matching over 7 bases. This TCR came from an adult with an advanced solid tumor such as melanoma, head and neck, liver or kidney cancer. The sample in question was CD4+ or CD8+ T cells sorted from blood, obtained in a trial of the OX40 agonist ivuxolimab. The CDR3 DNA follows: TGTGCCAGCAGCTTATATTGGGGACAGACATATGGCTACACCTTC. This gives the protein CASSLYWGQTYGYTF.